The TCR beta chain described here comes from a study of blood T cell repertoires in COVID-19. About the study: T cells, B-cell-depleted T cells, or PBMCs provided the cDNA or gDNA that served as material.

CDR1 and CDR2 from the germline V gene are SNHLY and FYNNEI. The CDR3 contains 16 residues. The trim removed 4 bases at V and 1 base at J, leaving 8 bases unmatched. Source study methods: Estimation of nucleated cell counts relied on the amplification of reference gene primers. The protocol was immunoSEQ multiplex PCR, while the TCRdb copy is restricted to in-frame clones and leaves out a portion. That table furnishes V, J and clone size, whereas the DNA furnished D and trimming. Of about 260,000 clones in the sample, about 88% were seen once. Sequencing was done on a sample of peripheral blood. The origin of this receptor is a man under 40 with active or convalescent COVID-19. The chain links TRBV2 to TRBJ1-2, with 8 bases fitting TRBD1. For the CDR3, the DNA is TGTGCCAGCAGTGCCGGCCGGACAGGGTATAACTATGGCTACACCTTC. Its protein product is CASSAGRTGYNYGYTF. Looking up the rest from reference TRBV2 and TRBJ1-2 gives the full variable domain: EPEVTQTPSHQVTQMGQEVILRCVPISNHLYFYWYRQILGQKVEFLVSFYNNEISEKSEIFDDQFSVERPDGSNFTLKIRSTKLEDSAMYFCASSAGRTGYNYGYTFGSGTRLTVV.